Below, 18 T cell receptor beta chains from the same sample are listed, as sequenced in a study of cytomegalovirus exposure and HLA in healthy donors. The PCR made use of 60 Vbeta and 13 Jbeta primers. Sequencing used immunoSEQ multiplex PCR; TCRdb keeps in-frame clones, though not all of them. The table lists under 95,000 clones, around 80% of them singletons. The sequencing sample was made of PBMCs. These receptor sequences come from a man in his thirties or forties in good health and CMV-seropositive.

This chain connects TRBV5-3 to TRBJ2-7; D might be TRBD1 (5 bases). TRBV5-3 is recorded as an ORF, its role being uncertain. The CDR3 has 13 amino acids. The V end was cut by 2 bases, the J end by 5 bases, with 11 bases between. The CDR3 sequence is CARSLKGHHEQYV. The DNA for the CDR3 is TGTGCCAGAAGCTTAAAAGGACACCACGAGCAGTACGTC.

This chain connects TRBV18 to TRBJ1-1; no reliable D call. V shed 2 bases and J shed 2 bases, with 6 bases lying between them. The CDR3 has 13 amino acids. Germline V gives CDR1 KGHSH, CDR2 LQKENI. The CDR3 region is CASSPGGNTEAFF. In DNA, the CDR3 is TGTGCCAGCTCACCAGGCGGCAACACTGAAGCTTTCTTT.

The V gene is TRBV5-4, the J gene TRBJ2-6; D might be TRBD2 (7 bases). V lost 0 bases to trimming and J lost 2 bases, with 18 bases between them. CDR1 and CDR2 from the germline V gene are SGHNT and YYREEE (reference sequence). This CDR3 comprises 19 residues. CDR3 loop: CASSLELGGAKAGANVLTF. The CDR3 nucleotides read TGTGCCAGCAGCTTGGAATTGGGGGGGGCTAAGGCTGGGGCCAACGTCCTGACTTTC.

This clone was recorded only once. The gene calls are TRBV5-1 and TRBJ1-6, with D possibly matching TRBD1 (6 bases). This CDR3 comprises 16 residues. Trimming removed 4 bases from V and 7 bases from J, with 18 bases in between. Germline assignment: CDR1 SGHRS and CDR2 YFSETQ. CDR3 in DNA: TGCGCCAGCAGCCTTTCCTACGACAGGTTAAATTCACCCCTCCACTTT. Translating it yields CASSLSYDRLNSPLHF. Variable domain in full (rest from reference TRBV5-1 and TRBJ1-6): KAGVTQTPRYLIKTRGQQVTLSCSPISGHRSVSWYQQTPGQGLQFLFEYFSETQRNKGNFPGRFSGRQFSNSRSEMNVSTLELGDSALYLCASSLSYDRLNSPLHFGNGTRLTVT.

The chain has TRBV9 and TRBJ1-1; D ambiguous. The V end was cut by 0 bases, the J end by 1 base, with 16 bases between. Per the germline V gene, CDR1 is SGDLS and CDR2 is YYNGEE. This CDR3 is built from 17 residues. The CDR3 loop is CASSVAPRTGGNTEAFF. The CDR3 DNA reads TGTGCCAGCAGCGTAGCTCCCCGGACTGGCGGGAACACTGAAGCTTTCTTT.

This chain joins TRBV5-1 and TRBJ1-6; D not certain. The germline V gene encodes CDR1 SGHRS and CDR2 YFSETQ. Trimming took off 1 base at V and 7 bases at J, with 9 bases between the two ends. The CDR3 has 14 residues. CDR3 bases: TGCGCCAGCAGCTTGACCGGGAAAAATTCACCCCTCCACTTT. Its translation: CASSLTGKNSPLHF.

The V and J genes are TRBV19 and TRBJ1-2; 7 bases fit TRBD1. The V segment lost 5 bases and the J segment 3 bases; nucleotides outside the gene matches: 3. Germline loops: CDR1 LNHDA, CDR2 SQIVND (reference sequence). The CDR3 consists of 13 residues. The chain's CDR3 is CASSGQGDYGYTF. The CDR3 DNA reads as TGTGCCAGTAGTGGGCAGGGGGACTATGGCTACACCTTC.

The chain couples TRBV4-1 to TRBJ2-1, with no clear D. The ends were cut back, 1 base at V and 7 bases at J, with 8 bases in the middle. The CDR3 totals 13 residues. Germline CDR1 and CDR2: MGHRA and YSYEKL. CDR3 loop: CASSQGTANEQFF. The CDR3 nucleotides are TGCGCCAGCAGCCAAGGAACCGCGAATGAGCAGTTCTTC.

The chain combines TRBV28 with TRBJ2-7, with D unclear. CDR3 length equals 12 residues. Per the germline V gene, CDR1 is MDHEN and CDR2 is SYDVKM. V shed 6 bases and J shed 2 bases, with 8 bases lying between them. CDR3 loop: CASSLATYEQYF. The DNA of the CDR3 is TGTGCCAGCAGCCTCGCTACCTACGAGCAGTACTTC.

The chain is built from TRBV11-2 and TRBJ2-1; 8 bases match TRBD2. V lost 6 bases, J lost 13 bases, and 14 bases stayed unmatched. CDR1 SGHAT and CDR2 FQNNGV come from the germline V gene. This CDR3 is 14 amino acids long. For the CDR3, the DNA is TGTGCCAGCAGAGAGGGGCTAGCGGGCTTGGAACAGTTCTTC. This codes for CASREGLAGLEQFF.

The V gene is TRBV6-1, the J gene TRBJ2-7; 8 bases align to TRBD2. This CDR3 contains 13 residues. The J segment lost 4 bases and the V segment lost 6 bases, leaving 5 bases of the junction unmatched. The germline V gene encodes CDR1 MNHNS and CDR2 SASEGT. The CDR3 DNA follows: TGTGCCAGCAGGAGCGGGGGAAAGTACGAGCAGTACGTC. It yields the protein CASRSGGKYEQYV.

J is TRBJ1-1 and V is TRBV6-1; no reliable D call. Trimming took 2 bases from V and 1 from J, leaving 8 bases between them. Germline CDR1 is MNHNS and CDR2 is SASEGT. This CDR3 is built from 14 residues. The CDR3 protein is CASSEYWANTEAFF. DNA of the CDR3: TGTGCCAGCAGTGAATATTGGGCGAACACTGAAGCTTTCTTT.

This clone was recorded only once. This rearrangement joins TRBV6-5 to TRBJ2-2; 7 bases fit TRBD1. Germline V gene lookup returns CDR1 MNHEY and CDR2 SVGAGI. The CDR3 sequence is 15 residues long. Trimming cost V 7 bases and J 5 bases; bases outside gene matches: 10. In DNA, the CDR3 is TGTGCCAGCATCAGAGGGACAGACTATACCGGGGAGCTGTTTTTT. Its protein is CASIRGTDYTGELFF.

A few counts support this clone. V gene TRBV7-2 combines with J gene TRBJ2-7; 11 positions agree with TRBD1. Trimming took 2 bases from V and 4 from J; bases not matched to a gene: 4. The V gene's germline CDR1 is SGHTA and CDR2 FQGNSA. The CDR3 is 15 residues long. The CDR3 sequence: CASSLSGTGGYEQYF. The CDR3 DNA sequence: TGTGCCAGCAGCTTATCGGGGACAGGGGGGTACGAGCAGTACTTC. Filled out from reference TRBV7-2 and TRBJ2-7, the complete variable domain reads GAGVSQSPSNKVTEKGKDVELRCDPISGHTALYWYRQSLGQGLEFLIYFQGNSAPDKSGLPSDRFSAERTGGSVSTLTIQRTQQEDSAVYLCASSLSGTGGYEQYFGPGTRLTVT.

This clone was detected only a few times. This chain joins TRBV6-4 and TRBJ2-3; no clear D. The V end was cut by 4 bases, the J end by 2 bases, with 7 bases between. The CDR3 runs 13 residues. Germline values: CDR1 MRHNA, CDR2 SNTAGT. The CDR3 region is CASSVDFTDTQYF. The CDR3 DNA follows: TGTGCCAGCAGTGTAGACTTCACAGATACGCAGTATTTT.

V usage is TRBV6-6 and J usage is TRBJ1-1; D possibly corresponds to TRBD1 (6 bases). CDR1 is MNHNY, CDR2 SVGAGI, per germline (reference sequence). V lost 5 bases and J 7 bases, leaving 20 bases between the germline ends. The CDR3 contains 15 residues. CDR3 DNA sequence: TGTGCCAGCAGTCCGGGAGGGGGACGATTATTTGAAGCTTTCTTT. Residues: CASSPGGGRLFEAFF.

V gene TRBV2 combines with J gene TRBJ1-1, with D maybe TRBD1 (5 bases). V was trimmed by 1 base and J by 4 bases, leaving 19 bases between them. Germline V lookup: CDR1 SNHLY, CDR2 FYNNEI. The CDR3 sequence is 17 residues long. CDR3 DNA sequence: TGTGCCAGCAGTGAAGGCGGGGGGGATCGGGGAGGCACTGAAGCTTTCTTT. As protein: CASSEGGGDRGGTEAFF.

Concerning this clone: At one boundary the junction diverges from the germline segment, which might be a read error. V usage is TRBV7-3 and J usage is TRBJ2-6, with a tentative D call TRBD1 (5 bases). CDR3 length: 13 residues. Germline CDR1 is SGHTA and CDR2 is FQGTGA. The CDR3 DNA is TGTGCCAGCAGCTCCACGACAGCCACCGTCCTGACTTTC. Translated, it gives CASSSTTATVLTF.